One sample yielded the 22 T cell receptor beta chains listed below, sequenced in a study of blood T cell repertoires in COVID-19. Sequenced by immunoSEQ multiplex PCR; TCRdb stores in-frame clones only, minus some. In the table there are fewer than 200,000 clones, 65% to 85% of which are singletons. Specimen: PBMCs or T cells enriched from blood (not recorded which). The receptors come from a woman aged 35 to 49 with acute COVID-19.

This chain joins TRBV6-5 and TRBJ2-5; 12 bases fit TRBD1. This CDR3 is built from 15 residues. CDR1 and CDR2 from the germline V gene are MNHEY and SVGAGI. V lost 2 bases and J lost 4; bases outside the gene matches: 2. DNA of the CDR3: TGTGCCAGCAGTTACGGGACAGGGGGCGCAGAGACCCAGTACTTC. The encoded protein is CASSYGTGGAETQYF.

This clone came up once. This rearrangement joins TRBV27 to TRBJ2-1, with 12 bases identical to TRBD2. Germline V gene lookup returns CDR1 MNHEY and CDR2 SMNVEV (reference sequence). There are 17 residues in the CDR3. V shed 5 bases, J shed 7 bases, and the junction held 12 bases outside the gene matches. This chain's CDR3 is CASSNSGTSGFENEQFF. CDR3 in DNA: TGTGCCAGCAGTAACTCCGGGACTAGCGGGTTTGAAAATGAGCAGTTCTTC.

This clone was seen repeatedly, ten times or more. The V and J genes are TRBV5-1 and TRBJ1-1, with D perhaps matching TRBD1 (6 bases). V lost 0 bases and J 0 bases, leaving 9 bases between the germline ends. This CDR3 has 15 residues. CDR1 and CDR2 from the germline V gene are SGHRS and YFSETQ. This chain's CDR3 is CASSLGHRVNTEAFF. CDR3 DNA: TGCGCCAGCAGCTTGGGGCACAGGGTGAACACTGAAGCTTTCTTT.

This chain uses TRBV19 with TRBJ1-1, with D maybe TRBD1 (5 bases). V lost 6 bases and J 5 bases, leaving 16 bases between the germline ends. This CDR3 contains 14 residues. CDR1 is LNHDA, CDR2 SQIVND, per germline (reference sequence). The DNA for the CDR3 is TGTGCCAGTAGCGCCGGCCAGCGGGGGACTGAAGCTTTCTTT. This sequence encodes CASSAGQRGTEAFF.

In its sample, this clone was seen many times. The sample contains more than one DNA sequence encoding this CDR3. The genes are TRBV5-1 and TRBJ2-3; maybe TRBD1 (5 bases). Germline CDR1 SGHRS, CDR2 YFSETQ. The CDR3 covers 13 residues. Trimming stripped 2 bases from V and 2 bases from J, with 6 bases between. The CDR3: CASSFRDTDTQYF. CDR3 nucleotides: TGCGCCAGCAGCTTCAGGGACACAGATACGCAGTATTTT.

The chain employs TRBV5-3 and TRBJ2-5; D is perhaps TRBD2 (5 bases). TRBV5-3 is an open reading frame whose function is uncertain. V lost 0 bases and J 4 bases, leaving 10 bases between the germline ends. The CDR3 sequence is 14 residues long. Here the CDR3 reads CARSLGGLRETQYF. Here the CDR3 DNA reads TGTGCCAGAAGCTTGGGCGGGCTTCGAGAGACCCAGTACTTC.

This clone was recorded at least ten times. The chain has TRBV28 and TRBJ1-2, with TRBD1 matching 7 bases. After removal of 4 bases from V and 4 bases from J, the junction contained 6 bases not matched to a gene. The germline gives CDR1 MDHEN, CDR2 SYDVKM. The CDR3 consists of 14 residues. CDR3 nucleotides: TGTGCCAGCAGTTCCACAGGGGTTGGCTATGGCTACACCTTC. Its translation: CASSSTGVGYGYTF.

J is TRBJ2-5 and V is TRBV6-5; possibly TRBD2 for D (5 bases). The germline CDR1 and CDR2 sequences are MNHEY and SVGAGI. Trimming took off 2 bases at V and 4 bases at J, with 8 bases between the two ends. The CDR3 is 13 residues long. CDR3 protein: CASSYGRGETQYF. The DNA for the CDR3 is TGTGCCAGCAGTTACGGGAGAGGAGAGACCCAGTACTTC.

CDR3 nucleotide sequence: TGCGCCAGCAGCCCTCTCTCTCAGGGGAACGATGGCTACACCTTC. This encodes CASSPLSQGNDGYTF. This sequence joins TRBV5-1 and TRBJ1-2, with D tentatively TRBD1 (6 bases). Trimming stripped 4 bases from V and 6 bases from J, with 19 bases between. Germline CDR1 reads SGHRS; CDR2 reads YFSETQ. This CDR3 is built from 15 residues.

This clone appeared a single time. The V gene is TRBV6-5, the J gene TRBJ2-1, with D perhaps matching TRBD1 (5 bases). The CDR3 is made up of 13 amino acids. CDR1 is MNHEY and CDR2 is SVGAGI in the germline V gene. The germline V and J ends were trimmed by 5 bases and 5 bases, with 10 bases remaining between them. This CDR3 is CASSKDINNEQFF. For the CDR3, the DNA is TGTGCCAGCAGTAAGGACATAAACAATGAGCAGTTCTTC.

The chain carries TRBV28 and TRBJ2-7, with D perhaps TRBD1 (6 bases). This CDR3 contains 14 residues. Germline V lookup: CDR1 MDHEN, CDR2 SYDVKM. V was shortened by 1 base and J by 2 bases, with 9 bases between the two germline ends. The CDR3 DNA follows: TGTGCCAGCAGTTTATTGACAGGTACCTACGAGCAGTACTTC. Protein product: CASSLLTGTYEQYF.

The genes are TRBV5-6 and TRBJ2-5, with 10 positions matching TRBD2. Germline CDR1 SGHDT, CDR2 YYEEEE. Losses at the gene ends were 3 bases for V and 2 bases for J; bases not matched to a gene: 10. The CDR3 runs 17 residues. The chain's CDR3 is CASSWRRPAGGQETQYF. The DNA for the CDR3 is TGTGCCAGCAGCTGGAGACGGCCAGCGGGAGGGCAAGAGACCCAGTACTTC.

The V call is TRBV4-2, the J call TRBJ2-7; perhaps TRBD2 as D (5 bases). With 0 bases removed from V and 1 base from J, the gap between germline ends came to 13 bases. Per germline, CDR1 LGHNA and CDR2 YNFKEQ. The CDR3 has 16 residues. Written as DNA, the CDR3 is TGTGCCAGCAGCCAAGATTTGGCTAGAGGGTCCTACGAGCAGTACGTC. Protein product: CASSQDLARGSYEQYV.

The chain combines TRBV2 with TRBJ2-7; 10 bases agree with TRBD2. With 4 bases clipped from V and 2 bases from J, the junction kept 5 bases outside the gene matches. The CDR3 runs to 15 residues. Germline CDR1 and CDR2: SNHLY and FYNNEI. In nucleotides, the CDR3 is TGTGCCAGCAGTGCTGGACTAGCGGAAACCTACGAGCAGTACTTC. Its protein product is CASSAGLAETYEQYF.

Concerning this clone itself: This sample also contains other DNA sequences that code for the same CDR3. The J gene is TRBJ2-3, the V gene TRBV19, with D tentatively TRBD2 (6 bases). Trimming stripped 1 base from V and 5 bases from J, with 13 bases between. The CDR3 runs 15 residues. The germline CDR1 and CDR2 sequences are LNHDA and SQIVND (reference sequence). The CDR3 loop reads CASSIGPQGGDTQYF. The CDR3 DNA sequence: TGTGCCAGTAGTATAGGGCCCCAGGGAGGAGATACGCAGTATTTT.

This clone has just a few counts. The J gene is TRBJ2-1, the V gene TRBV19; 12 nucleotides align to TRBD2. The CDR3 totals 16 residues. Trimming took 5 bases from V and 6 from J; bases not matched to a gene: 8. Per the germline V gene, CDR1 is LNHDA and CDR2 is SQIVND (reference sequence). CDR3 region: CASSPRTSGTSNEQFF. The CDR3 DNA reads TGTGCCAGTAGTCCTCGGACTAGCGGGACTAGCAATGAGCAGTTCTTC.

The chain carries TRBV28 and TRBJ1-4, with 8 nucleotides matching TRBD1. The CDR3 covers 15 residues. The germline V gene has CDR1 MDHEN and CDR2 SYDVKM. Germline trimming cut 6 bases from V and 6 bases from J; bases unmatched to any gene: 9. DNA for the CDR3: TGTGCCAGCAGCCCAGGACAGGGCAGGGATGAAAAACTGTTTTTT. Translation: CASSPGQGRDEKLFF. The complete variable domain, with remaining parts taken from reference TRBV28 and TRBJ1-4, reads DVKVTQSSRYLVKRTGEKVFLECVQDMDHENMFWYRQDPGLGLRLIYFSYDVKMKEKGDIPEGYSVSREKKERFSLILESASTNQTSMYLCASSPGQGRDEKLFFGSGTQLSVL.

The sample holds a few counts of this clone. This specimen includes other DNA sequences encoding the same CDR3. The rearrangement uses TRBV5-1 and TRBJ1-1, with TRBD1 matching over 7 bases. The junction had 4 bases not matched to a gene; V was cut back by 0 bases and J by 5 bases. Per germline, CDR1 SGHRS and CDR2 YFSETQ. This CDR3 has 14 residues. CDR3 coding DNA: TGCGCCAGCAGCTTGGCCTCAGGGGGAACTGAAGCTTTCTTT. Protein: CASSLASGGTEAFF.

The chain is built from TRBV11-2 and TRBJ2-1; perhaps TRBD1 as D (5 bases). The CDR3 is 18 residues long. Germline V gives CDR1 SGHAT, CDR2 FQNNGV. The V gene lost 1 base and the J gene lost 0 bases, with 16 bases spanning the gap. DNA for the CDR3: TGTGCCAGCAGCTTAGGTTCTTTAGGGGTTAGCTCCTACAATGAGCAGTTCTTC. Its protein product is CASSLGSLGVSSYNEQFF.

This chain uses TRBV11-2 with TRBJ2-2; tentative D call: TRBD1 (9 bases). This CDR3 has 19 amino acids. Germline CDR1 and CDR2: SGHAT and FQNNGV. V lost 5 bases to trimming and J lost 3 bases, with 25 bases between them. CDR3 protein: CASSPGTGLGRAHTGELFF. DNA for the CDR3: TGTGCCAGCAGCCCTGGGACAGGGCTCGGGAGGGCCCACACCGGGGAGCTGTTTTTT.

The chain is built from TRBV5-1 and TRBJ1-2, with 7 bases identical to TRBD1. V lost 4 bases, J lost 4 bases, and 7 bases stayed unmatched. Germline CDR1 reads SGHRS; CDR2 reads YFSETQ. This CDR3 has 14 residues. CDR3 sequence: CASSGSGQFYGYTF. Written as DNA, the CDR3 is TGCGCCAGCAGCGGATCGGGACAGTTCTATGGCTACACCTTC.

V gene TRBV2 combines with J gene TRBJ1-5; TRBD1 agrees at 10 bases. This CDR3 is 15 amino acids long. V was clipped by 6 bases and J by 6 bases; unmatched bases: 8. Germline V gene data show CDR1 as SNHLY and CDR2 as FYNNEI. CDR3 amino acids: CASRDRDRGSQPQHF. The CDR3 DNA sequence: TGTGCCAGCAGGGACCGGGACAGGGGAAGTCAGCCCCAGCATTTT.